These 14 T cell receptor beta chains came from one sample sequenced in a study of PD-1 blockade in classical Hodgkin lymphoma. The repertoire was sequenced with immunoSEQ multiplex PCR; TCRdb's copy has only in-frame clones and lacks some. The sample holds 40,000 to 45,000 clones, around 69% seen once. Indicated time point: cycle 4 day 1 (C4D1), after around six weeks of nivolumab. With no exception, relapse followed autologous stem cell transplantation in all patients, and brentuximab vedotin exposure varied. The sample was peripheral blood mononuclear cells (PBMCs), taken before the fourth cycle of nivolumab. All receptors come from a human donor with classical Hodgkin lymphoma.

This clone was counted between two and nine times. The chain uses TRBV7-9 and TRBJ2-5; a weak D match, TRBD2 (7 bases). CDR1 is SEHNR and CDR2 is FQNEAQ in the germline V gene (reference sequence). The CDR3 extends over 13 amino acids. Between the trimmed V and J ends, which lost 8 bases and 3 bases, there was a span of 13 bases. As DNA, the CDR3 is TGTGCCAGCTGGGGGGGGCCGGAAGAGACCCAGTACTTC. Encoded protein: CASWGGPEETQYF.

The gene calls are TRBV27 and TRBJ2-1; D possibly corresponds to TRBD2 (6 bases). V lost 7 bases to trimming and J lost 2 bases, with 15 bases between them. Per germline, CDR1 MNHEY and CDR2 SMNVEV (reference sequence). The CDR3 has 15 amino acids. CDR3 DNA sequence: TGTGCCAGCACTCCCCTCGCGGGAACCTACAATGAGCAGTTCTTC. Protein: CASTPLAGTYNEQFF.

The V and J genes are TRBV4-2 and TRBJ1-3; D possibly corresponds to TRBD1 (5 bases). The CDR3 has 17 residues. Trimming removed 0 bases at V and 0 bases at J, with 12 bases between. Per germline, CDR1 LGHNA and CDR2 YNFKEQ. The DNA of the CDR3 is TGTGCCAGCAGCCAAGACGTCGGGGCTGGCTCTGGAAACACCATATATTTT. This encodes CASSQDVGAGSGNTIYF.

The V gene is TRBV11-2, the J gene TRBJ2-1; D not certain. Germline-derived CDR1 and CDR2 are SGHAT and FQNNGV. The CDR3 spans 12 residues. The germline V and J ends were trimmed by 0 bases and 8 bases, with 5 bases remaining between them. This chain's CDR3 is CASSLDPDEQFF. In DNA form, the CDR3 reads TGTGCCAGCAGCTTAGATCCGGATGAGCAGTTCTTC.

The V and J genes are TRBV7-2 and TRBJ1-5, with D uncertain. Looked up from germline, CDR1 is SGHTA and CDR2 is FQGNSA. The CDR3 extends over 15 amino acids. The ends were cut back, 1 base at V and 1 base at J, with 8 bases in the middle. CDR3 bases: TGTGCCAGCAGCTTAGGCGAATACAGCAATCAGCCCCAGCATTTT. This encodes CASSLGEYSNQPQHF.

Only a few counts were recorded for this clone. This chain joins TRBV2 and TRBJ1-2; 9 bases line up with TRBD1. Germline assignment: CDR1 SNHLY and CDR2 FYNNEI. This CDR3 comprises 14 residues. V lost 8 bases, J lost 7 bases, and 11 bases stayed unmatched. For the CDR3, the DNA is TGTGCCAGCTTTACGGGACAGGGTAATGGTGGCTACACCTTC. Translating it yields CASFTGQGNGGYTF.

The chain recombines TRBV7-9 with TRBJ1-1; D not certain. Germline V gene lookup returns CDR1 SEHNR and CDR2 FQNEAQ (reference sequence). The CDR3 runs 13 residues. V shed 5 bases and J shed 8 bases, with 15 bases lying between them. The CDR3 is CASSQNYAREAFF. Here the CDR3 DNA reads TGTGCCAGCAGCCAGAATTATGCCAGAGAAGCTTTCTTT.

The V and J genes are TRBV19 and TRBJ2-7, with D possibly matching TRBD1 (7 bases). The V end lost 2 bases, the J end lost 1 base, and 15 bases lay between the germline ends. The CDR3 covers 16 residues. Germline lookup yields CDR1 LNHDA and CDR2 SQIVND (reference sequence). CDR3 in amino acids: CASSIRGTDFSYEQYF. The CDR3 DNA is TGTGCCAGTAGTATACGGGGGACAGATTTTTCCTACGAGCAGTACTTC.

The V call is TRBV18, the J call TRBJ1-3, with no clear D. Germline values: CDR1 KGHSH, CDR2 LQKENI. Trimming stripped 4 bases from V and 2 bases from J, with 12 bases between. This CDR3 is 15 amino acids long. CDR3 residues: CASSRLPGPGNTIYF. The CDR3 bases are TGTGCCAGCTCACGGTTACCGGGCCCTGGAAACACCATATATTTT.

V gene TRBV4-3 combines with J gene TRBJ2-2; no reliable D call. The CDR3 is 15 amino acids. V shed 1 base and J shed 6 bases, with 12 bases lying between them. CDR1 is LGHNA and CDR2 is YSLEER in the germline V gene. As DNA, the CDR3 is TGCGCCAGCAGCCAAGTATCTCCTGTGGCCGGGGAGCTGTTTTTT. Its protein is CASSQVSPVAGELFF.

The chain has TRBV7-8 and TRBJ2-5; TRBD2 agrees at 9 bases. The CDR3 extends over 17 amino acids. The junction had 15 bases not matched to a gene; V was cut back by 5 bases and J by 5 bases. The germline gives CDR1 SGHVS, CDR2 FQNEAQ. The CDR3 region is CASSTPTSGVTGETQYF. CDR3 in DNA: TGTGCCAGCAGCACCCCGACTAGCGGCGTTACCGGGGAGACCCAGTACTTC.

The sample holds a few counts of this clone. The chain recombines TRBV5-1 with TRBJ2-3; 12 nucleotides align to TRBD2. The length of the CDR3 is 16 residues. In germline, CDR1 is SGHRS, CDR2 YFSETQ. The V and J ends lost 3 bases and 8 bases, in that order; junction bases with no gene match: 10. In nucleotides, the CDR3 is TGCGCCAGCAGCTGGGACCTGACTAGCGGGGGTAGTACGCAGTATTTT. Protein product: CASSWDLTSGGSTQYF.

CDR3 region: CASSHHWGAPYGYTF. The CDR3 DNA reads TGCGCCAGCAGCCACCATTGGGGGGCTCCCTATGGCTACACCTTC. V and J are TRBV5-1 and TRBJ1-2, with a weak D call TRBD1 (6 bases). The V and J ends lost 4 bases and 4 bases respectively, with 17 bases between them. Germline lookup yields CDR1 SGHRS and CDR2 YFSETQ. This CDR3 has 15 residues.

This sequence joins TRBV7-2 and TRBJ2-7; TRBD2 matches 12 bases. Germline lookup yields CDR1 SGHTA and CDR2 FQGNSA. Trimming removed 5 bases from V and 6 bases from J; junction bases left unmatched: 8. The CDR3 is 15 amino acids. CDR3 DNA: TGTGCCAGCAGCCACAGGACTAGCGGGGCAGGCGAGCAGTACTTC. Encoded protein: CASSHRTSGAGEQYF. Full variable domain (remainder filled in from reference TRBV7-2 and TRBJ2-7): GAGVSQSPSNKVTEKGKDVELRCDPISGHTALYWYRQSLGQGLEFLIYFQGNSAPDKSGLPSDRFSAERTGGSVSTLTIQRTQQEDSAVYLCASSHRTSGAGEQYFGPGTRLTVT.